The source of this T cell receptor (beta chain) is a study of CD8+ T cells in alopecia areata. For the study at large: In an open-label trial, patients got 5 to 10 mg tofacitinib twice daily.

Trimming removed 4 bases at V and 0 bases at J, with 13 bases between. Germline-derived CDR1 and CDR2 are MGHRA and YSYEKL. There are 15 residues in the CDR3. cDNA prepared by RNA extraction and subsequent reverse transcription served as the template for sequencing. Clones were sequenced by immunoSEQ multiplex PCR, and TCRdb holds only the in-frame ones, with some missing. The sample lists 120,000 to 150,000 clones, around 87% occurring once. The sequences come from CD8+ T cells sorted from blood, collected at week 0. The gene calls are TRBV4-1 and TRBJ2-7; unclear D gene. This TCR came from a human donor with alopecia areata. Here the CDR3 DNA reads TGCGCCAGCAGCCTCCTCCCGGGCAACTCCTACGAGCAGTACTTC. This codes for CASSLLPGNSYEQYF.